The table lists the clone carrying this T cell receptor beta chain with a few counts. Its antigen remains unidentified. TCRdb analysed the RT-PCR reads with MiXCR anew, one entry per CDR3 protein. This table holds roughly 500,000 distinct CDR3 sequences, 15% to 20% found once. This record comes from a study of response to subunit inactivated influenza vaccine. Study-level findings and limits: Every seasonal influenza vaccination brings in few new T cells, the authors suggested.

The CDR3 runs to 15 residues. The germline CDR1 and CDR2 sequences are MGHRA and YSYEKL. Trimming at V came to 2 bases and at J to 4 bases, leaving 7 bases not matched to a gene. The source of this sequence is a man aged 45-69 years who received an inactivated influenza vaccine. Sequenced material: CD4+ T cells sorted from PBMCs, taken 23 to 25 months after vaccination. This chain uses TRBV4-1 with TRBJ2-7, with TRBD2 identical over 8 bases. The CDR3 DNA sequence: TGCGCCAGCAGCCAACTGGTTCCTAGCGGGTACGAGCAGTACTTC. Amino acid sequence: CASSQLVPSGYEQYF.